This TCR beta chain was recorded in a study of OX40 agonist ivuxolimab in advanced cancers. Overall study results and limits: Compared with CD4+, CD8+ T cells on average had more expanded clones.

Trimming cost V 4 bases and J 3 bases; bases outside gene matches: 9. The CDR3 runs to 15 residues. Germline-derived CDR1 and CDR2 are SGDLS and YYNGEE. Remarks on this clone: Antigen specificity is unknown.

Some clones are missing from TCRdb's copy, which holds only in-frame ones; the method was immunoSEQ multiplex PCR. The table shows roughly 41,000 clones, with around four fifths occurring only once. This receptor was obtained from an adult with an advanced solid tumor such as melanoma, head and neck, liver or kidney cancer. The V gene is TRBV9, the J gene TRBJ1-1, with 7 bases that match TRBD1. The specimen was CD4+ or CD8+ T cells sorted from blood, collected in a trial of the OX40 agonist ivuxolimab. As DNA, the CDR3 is TGTGCCAGCAGCCCAGGACAGGCCCTGGACACTGAAGCTTTCTTT. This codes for CASSPGQALDTEAFF.